These 32 T cell receptor beta chains share one sample of origin, sequenced in a study of T cell changes during pregnancy in multiple sclerosis. Produced via immunoSEQ multiplex PCR; TCRdb's table is partial and in-frame only. The sample contains 35,000 or so clones, 93% of which appear only once. Specimen: CD4+ T cells from peripheral blood mononuclear cells, collected in the first trimester of pregnancy. All receptors come from a female donor with multiple sclerosis, enrolled in a pregnancy study.

This chain joins TRBV7-9 and TRBJ2-1; TRBD2 agrees at 14 bases. The CDR3 runs 19 residues. Trimming removed 5 bases from V and 7 bases from J; junction bases left unmatched: 16. Looked up from germline, CDR1 is SEHNR and CDR2 is FQNEAQ (reference sequence). In nucleotides, the CDR3 is TGTGCCAGCAGCGCCGGGACTAGCGGGGGTGGCCTTACTGGGAATGAGCAGTTCTTC. Translating it yields CASSAGTSGGGLTGNEQFF.

V and J are TRBV9 and TRBJ2-3, with 7 bases matching TRBD2. The CDR3 is 15 amino acids. Germline-derived CDR1 and CDR2 are SGDLS and YYNGEE. Losses at the gene ends were 3 bases for V and 2 bases for J; bases not matched to a gene: 6. The chain's CDR3 is CASSGRGSSTDTQYF. Here the CDR3 DNA reads TGTGCCAGCAGCGGGCGGGGGTCTTCCACAGATACGCAGTATTTT. The full variable domain, in which reference TRBV9 and TRBJ2-3 provide the parts outside the CDR3, is DSGVTQTPKHLITATGQRVTLRCSPRSGDLSVYWYQQSLDQGLQFLIQYYNGEERAKGNILERFSAQQFPDLHSELNLSSLELGDSALYFCASSGRGSSTDTQYFGPGTRLTVL.

The chain uses TRBV21-1 and TRBJ2-3; TRBD1 was called by the table and not checked on the DNA. TRBV21-1 is designated a pseudogene. The CDR3 is 14 amino acids. The DNA of the CDR3 is TGTGCCAGCAGCGCTACAGGGGAGACAGATACGCAGTATTTT. Translating it yields CASSATGETDTQYF.

The chain recombines TRBV29-1 with TRBJ2-7; D is unresolved. Between the trimmed V and J ends, which lost 0 bases and 1 base, there was a span of 7 bases. The V gene's germline CDR1 is SQVTM and CDR2 ANQGSEA. CDR3 size: 13 residues. The chain's CDR3 is CSVEDWPSYEQYF. In DNA, the CDR3 is TGCAGCGTTGAAGATTGGCCATCCTACGAGCAGTACTTC.

The CDR3 DNA is TGTGCCAGCAGCCTCGGACAGGGGGCTGGGGAGCAGTACTTC. It is translated as CASSLGQGAGEQYF. J is TRBJ2-7 and V is TRBV7-6; 11 bases line up with TRBD1. Trimming at V came to 5 bases and at J to 7 bases, leaving 7 bases not matched to a gene. Looked up from germline, CDR1 is SGHVS and CDR2 is FNYEAQ. The CDR3 loop spans 14 amino acids.

The chain has TRBV5-1 and TRBJ2-7, with TRBD2 matching over 9 bases. The V gene's germline CDR1 is SGHRS and CDR2 YFSETQ. J lost 6 bases, V lost 4 bases, and 11 bases had no gene match. CDR3 length: 15 amino acids. The CDR3: CASSTDGGGALEQYF. DNA for the CDR3: TGCGCCAGCAGCACCGATGGCGGGGGGGCCCTCGAGCAGTACTTC.

The V gene is TRBV29-1, the J gene TRBJ1-1, with D uncertain. CDR3 length: 12 residues. The V end was cut by 4 bases, the J end by 11 bases, with 17 bases between. The germline V gene has CDR1 SQVTM and CDR2 ANQGSEA. The CDR3: CSVAHPAARAFF. The DNA of the CDR3 is TGCAGCGTTGCGCATCCGGCGGCGAGGGCTTTCTTT.

V is TRBV14 and J is TRBJ2-7; TRBD2 matches 11 bases. CDR3 length: 18 amino acids. The germline CDR1 and CDR2 sequences are SGHDN and FVKESK. The junction had 16 bases not matched to a gene; V was cut back by 3 bases and J by 6 bases. The CDR3 spells CASSHPINIAGGPGEQYF. CDR3 bases: TGTGCCAGCAGCCACCCGATAAATATAGCGGGAGGGCCGGGCGAGCAGTACTTC.

The rearrangement links TRBV29-1 to TRBJ1-2; the match to TRBD1 covers 7 bases. CDR3 length: 12 amino acids. Germline CDR1 reads SQVTM; CDR2 reads ANQGSEA. The J segment lost 6 bases and the V segment lost 4 bases, leaving 5 bases of the junction unmatched. The CDR3 here is CSVGDRVDGYTF. The CDR3 nucleotides read TGCAGCGTTGGAGACAGGGTCGATGGCTACACCTTC.

The chain has TRBV10-3 and TRBJ2-7; 8 bases agree with TRBD1. V lost 2 bases, J lost 2 bases, and 8 bases stayed unmatched. Germline V gives CDR1 ENHRY, CDR2 SYGVKD. CDR3 size: 16 residues. The CDR3 sequence is CAISETLGTGAYEQYF. The CDR3 nucleotides are TGTGCCATCAGTGAGACCCTCGGGACAGGAGCCTACGAGCAGTACTTC.

This rearrangement joins TRBV6-5 to TRBJ2-3; 8 bases are shared with TRBD1. Looked up from germline, CDR1 is MNHEY and CDR2 is SVGAGI. V was pared by 6 bases and J by 1 base, with 3 bases of the junction left unmatched. The CDR3 loop spans 14 amino acids. The DNA for the CDR3 is TGTGCCAGCAGGGAGACAGGGGGCACAGATACGCAGTATTTT. This gives the protein CASRETGGTDTQYF.

The chain joins TRBV28 to TRBJ2-7, with TRBD2 matching over 11 bases. This CDR3 region has 17 residues. The germline gives CDR1 MDHEN, CDR2 SYDVKM. After removal of 7 bases from V and 0 bases from J, the junction contained 11 bases not matched to a gene. This chain's CDR3 is CASIIGGTSGPSYEQYF. Here the CDR3 DNA reads TGTGCCAGCATTATCGGGGGGACTAGCGGCCCCTCCTACGAGCAGTACTTC.

The chain couples TRBV7-9 to TRBJ2-3; the D gene is possibly TRBD2 (6 bases). CDR1 is SEHNR and CDR2 is FQNEAQ in the germline V gene (reference sequence). With 8 bases removed from V and 1 base from J, the gap between germline ends came to 16 bases. This CDR3 has 15 amino acids. As DNA, the CDR3 is TGTGCCAGCGTACCCTCGGGAGACGGCACAGATACGCAGTATTTT. Amino acids: CASVPSGDGTDTQYF.

V and J are TRBV5-1 and TRBJ2-1, with D perhaps TRBD1 (7 bases). CDR3 length equals 14 residues. V was shortened by 2 bases and J by 4 bases, with 10 bases between the two germline ends. Germline V gives CDR1 SGHRS, CDR2 YFSETQ. CDR3: CASSFQGGYNEQFF. The DNA of the CDR3 is TGCGCCAGCAGCTTCCAGGGGGGATACAATGAGCAGTTCTTC.

The table lists this clone with a count of one. V usage is TRBV25-1 and J usage is TRBJ1-2; TRBD1 matches at 9 bases. The CDR3 has 16 amino acids. V lost 5 bases, J lost 0 bases, and 7 bases stayed unmatched. Germline assignment: CDR1 MGHDK and CDR2 SYGVNS. The CDR3, as DNA: TGTGCCAGCAGTCCCGGCGGGGACAGGGCTAACTATGGCTACACCTTC. This encodes CASSPGGDRANYGYTF.

The genes are TRBV27 and TRBJ2-7, with TRBD2 matching 13 bases. CDR1 and CDR2 from the germline V gene are MNHEY and SMNVEV (reference sequence). The ends lost 5 bases at V and 0 bases at J; junction bases unmatched: 7. The CDR3 extends over 17 amino acids. This CDR3 is CASSRRTSGGFSYEQYF. The CDR3 region has the DNA TGTGCCAGCAGTAGGCGGACTAGCGGGGGATTCTCCTACGAGCAGTACTTC.

The chain couples TRBV28 to TRBJ1-3; maybe TRBD1 (5 bases). From germline, CDR1 is MDHEN and CDR2 SYDVKM. With 6 bases removed from V and 9 bases from J, the gap between germline ends came to 15 bases. This CDR3 has 13 amino acids. CDR3 loop: CASSARGGGTIYF. CDR3 DNA sequence: TGTGCCAGCAGCGCCCGGGGGGGAGGCACCATATATTTT.

The chain uses TRBV7-3 and TRBJ2-7, with 7 nucleotides matching TRBD2. V lost 5 bases and J lost 1; bases outside the gene matches: 11. This CDR3 is 16 amino acids long. Germline V gives CDR1 SGHTA, CDR2 FQGTGA. CDR3 loop: CASSPLAAAGSYEQYF. As DNA, the CDR3 is TGTGCCAGCAGCCCTCTAGCGGCAGCAGGATCCTACGAGCAGTACTTC.

V and J are TRBV6-6 and TRBJ2-5; D perhaps matches TRBD1 (5 bases). The CDR3 is 14 amino acids. Germline V gene data show CDR1 as MNHNY and CDR2 as SVGAGI (reference sequence). V was pared by 6 bases and J by 1 base, with 12 bases between. CDR3 loop: CASRPGQLQETQYF. The CDR3 nucleotides read TGTGCCAGCAGACCAGGGCAGCTCCAAGAGACCCAGTACTTC.

V gene TRBV7-8 combines with J gene TRBJ2-3; D may be TRBD1 (5 bases). The V end lost 4 bases, the J end lost 0 bases, and 11 bases lay between the germline ends. CDR1 is SGHVS and CDR2 is FQNEAQ in the germline V gene. The CDR3 consists of 15 residues. Here the CDR3 reads CASSSFDRSTDTQYF. The CDR3 coding sequence is TGTGCCAGCAGCTCGTTCGACAGAAGCACAGATACGCAGTATTTT.

This clone was observed a single time. CDR3 in DNA: TGCGCCAGCAGCTTAGGACAGGTCGACTATGGCTACACCTTC. Translating it yields CASSLGQVDYGYTF. The chain is built from TRBV5-1 and TRBJ1-2, with 7 bases identical to TRBD1. Unmatched junction bases numbered 4, after V lost 2 bases and J lost 3 bases. The CDR3 spans 14 residues. CDR1 is SGHRS and CDR2 is YFSETQ in the germline V gene.

The CDR3 sequence is CASSPRQGRREQYF. The CDR3 DNA reads TGTGCCAGCAGCCCCCGGCAGGGTCGTCGGGAGCAGTACTTC. The chain is built from TRBV5-5 and TRBJ2-7; the D gene is possibly TRBD1 (5 bases). The germline V and J ends were trimmed by 4 bases and 7 bases, with 18 bases remaining between them. There are 14 residues in the CDR3. CDR1 is SGHKS, CDR2 YYEKEE, per germline (reference sequence).

The J gene is TRBJ2-7, the V gene TRBV5-4; the match to TRBD1 covers 8 bases. Unmatched junction bases numbered 5, after V lost 1 base and J lost 2 bases. The CDR3 loop spans 15 amino acids. Germline loops: CDR1 SGHNT, CDR2 YYREEE (reference sequence). The CDR3 bases are TGTGCCAGCAGCTTGCGGTCAGGGGGCCCCTACGAGCAGTACTTC. Translation: CASSLRSGGPYEQYF. Using reference TRBV5-4 and TRBJ2-7 for the parts outside the CDR3, the full variable domain is ETGVTQSPTHLIKTRGQQVTLRCSSQSGHNTVSWYQQALGQGPQFIFQYYREEENGRGNFPPRFSGLQFPNYSSELNVNALELDDSALYLCASSLRSGGPYEQYFGPGTRLTVT.

A single count supports this clone. The chain uses TRBV6-1 and TRBJ2-7; 8 nucleotides agree with TRBD2. This CDR3 has 14 amino acids. V gave up 7 bases and J gave up 0 bases; unmatched junction bases: 5. The germline CDR1 and CDR2 sequences are MNHNS and SASEGT. The CDR3 here is CASTGGRSSYEQYF. The CDR3 region has the DNA TGTGCCAGCACGGGGGGGAGGTCCTCCTACGAGCAGTACTTC.

The genes are TRBV5-6 and TRBJ2-7; D unresolved. Germline assignment: CDR1 SGHDT and CDR2 YYEEEE. There are 11 residues in the CDR3. Trimming left V 0 bases short and J 6 bases short, with 4 bases between. CDR3 sequence: CASSLAGEQYF. As DNA, the CDR3 is TGTGCCAGCAGCTTGGCAGGCGAGCAGTACTTC.

The rearrangement joins TRBV2 to TRBJ2-7, with 10 bases matching TRBD1. Germline CDR1 SNHLY, CDR2 FYNNEI. The CDR3 runs 14 residues. V lost 5 bases to trimming and J lost 5 bases; unmatched junction nucleotides: 6. The CDR3 sequence is CASSTPGQGNEQYF. The CDR3 region has the DNA TGTGCCAGCAGTACTCCGGGACAGGGGAACGAGCAGTACTTC.

The gene calls are TRBV7-9 and TRBJ1-2; 8 bases agree with TRBD1. The CDR3 contains 15 residues. J lost 1 base, V lost 6 bases, and 7 bases had no gene match. Germline V CDR1 and CDR2: SEHNR, FQNEAQ (reference sequence). The CDR3 nucleotides read TGTGCCAGCAGGGGGACAGGAACCAATAACTATGGCTACACCTTC. It yields the protein CASRGTGTNNYGYTF.

This chain uses TRBV9 with TRBJ1-2; a possible D gene is TRBD1 (6 bases). This CDR3 has 15 residues. Germline lookup yields CDR1 SGDLS and CDR2 YYNGEE. V lost 0 bases and J lost 4, with 13 bases in between. The CDR3 loop is CASSVATDSFYGYTF. The CDR3 nucleotides read TGTGCCAGCAGCGTAGCGACGGACAGCTTCTATGGCTACACCTTC.

This clone was seen a handful of times. Other DNA sequences from this sample encode an identical CDR3 as well. This sequence joins TRBV5-1 and TRBJ2-5, with 9 bases that match TRBD2. The V gene's germline CDR1 is SGHRS and CDR2 YFSETQ. Unmatched junction bases numbered 6, after V lost 0 bases and J lost 0 bases. The CDR3 loop spans 17 amino acids. CDR3 sequence: CASSLGLAVGYQETQYF. CDR3 DNA: TGCGCCAGCAGCTTGGGACTAGCGGTGGGGTACCAAGAGACCCAGTACTTC.

The V call is TRBV29-1, the J call TRBJ2-3; TRBD1 agrees at 11 bases. V lost 7 bases and J lost 4; bases outside the gene matches: 10. The CDR3 totals 15 residues. Germline V gives CDR1 SQVTM, CDR2 ANQGSEA. The CDR3 sequence is CSGPKGQGESDTQYF. The CDR3 nucleotides are TGCAGCGGTCCGAAGGGACAGGGGGAATCAGATACGCAGTATTTT.

V gene TRBV28 combines with J gene TRBJ2-3, with D possibly matching TRBD2 (6 bases). V lost 0 bases and J lost 2, with 12 bases in between. Germline lookup yields CDR1 MDHEN and CDR2 SYDVKM. The CDR3 length is 16 residues. CDR3 loop: CASSLWGWRVTDTQYF. CDR3 DNA: TGTGCCAGCAGTTTATGGGGCTGGAGGGTCACAGATACGCAGTATTTT.

The chain carries TRBV27 and TRBJ1-5; D not certain. Trimming left V 3 bases short and J 5 bases short, with 8 bases between. The CDR3 loop spans 13 amino acids. Germline V gene lookup returns CDR1 MNHEY and CDR2 SMNVEV (reference sequence). CDR3 bases: TGTGCCAGCAGTTTGGACTGGGATCAGCCCCAGCATTTT. Its translation is CASSLDWDQPQHF.